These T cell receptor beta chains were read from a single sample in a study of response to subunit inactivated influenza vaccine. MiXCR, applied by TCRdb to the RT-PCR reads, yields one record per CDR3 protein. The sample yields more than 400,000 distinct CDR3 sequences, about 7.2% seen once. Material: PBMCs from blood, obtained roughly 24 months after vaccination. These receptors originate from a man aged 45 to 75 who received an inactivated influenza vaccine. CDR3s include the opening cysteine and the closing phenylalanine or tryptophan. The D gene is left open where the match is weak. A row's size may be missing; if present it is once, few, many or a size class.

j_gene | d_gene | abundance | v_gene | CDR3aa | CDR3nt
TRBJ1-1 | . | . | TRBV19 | CASSLGEVNTEAFF | TGTGCCAGTAGCCTAGGCGAGGTGAACACTGAAGCTTTCTTT
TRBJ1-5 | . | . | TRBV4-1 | CASSPRQDSQPQHF | TGCGCCAGCAGCCCTCGACAGGACAGCCAGCCCCAGCATTTT
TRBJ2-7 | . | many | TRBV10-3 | CAISDQRNYEQYF | TGTGCCATCAGTGATCAGCGGAACTACGAGCAGTACTTC
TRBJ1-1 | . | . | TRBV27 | CASSLLAGLTEAFF | TGTGCCAGCAGTTTATTAGCAGGGCTGACTGAAGCTTTCTTT
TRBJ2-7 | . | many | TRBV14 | CASSRRTSSYEQYF | TGTGCCAGCAGCCGGAGGACATCCTCCTACGAGCAGTACTTC
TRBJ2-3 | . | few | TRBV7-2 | CASSLFATGATDTQYF | TGTGCCAGCAGCTTATTTGCGACAGGAGCCACGGATACGCAGTATTTT
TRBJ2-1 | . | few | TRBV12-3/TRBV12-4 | CASSLGGLFSYILSNEQFF | TGTGCCAGCAGTTTAGGGGGTCTATTCTCCTACATTCTCTCTAATGAGCAGTTCTTC
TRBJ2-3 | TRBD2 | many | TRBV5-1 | CASSSRGTSGTNTKYF | TGCGCCAGCAGCAGCCGTGGGACTAGCGGGACGAATACTAAGTATTTT
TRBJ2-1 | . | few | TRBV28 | CASTDGGPTGNEQFF | TGTGCCAGCACCGATGGAGGGCCTACAGGGAATGAGCAGTTCTTC
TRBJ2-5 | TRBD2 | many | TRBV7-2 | CASSLTAGASQETQYF | TGTGCCAGCAGCTTAACAGCGGGAGCGTCCCAAGAGACCCAGTACTTC
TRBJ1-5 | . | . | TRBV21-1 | CASSKAQVRNQPQHF | TGTGCCAGCAGCAAAGCACAGGTCCGGAATCAGCCCCAGCATTTT
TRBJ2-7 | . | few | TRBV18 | CASSPLPSPYEQYF | TGTGCCAGCTCACCACTTCCTTCCCCCTACGAGCAGTACTTC
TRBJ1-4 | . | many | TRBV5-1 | CASSLGQSNEKLFF | TGCGCCAGCAGCTTGGGACAGAGTAATGAAAAACTGTTTTTT
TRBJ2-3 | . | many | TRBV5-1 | CASSLGRQGDTQYF | TGCGCCAGCAGCTTGGGCAGGCAGGGAGATACGCAGTATTTT
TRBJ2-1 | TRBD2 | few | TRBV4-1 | CASSQNPRTSGGAIGYNEQFF | TGCGCCAGCAGCCAAAACCCTCGGACTAGCGGGGGGGCCATTGGTTACAATGAGCAGTTCTTC
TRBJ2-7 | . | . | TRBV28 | CASSRGPRGYEQYF | TGTGCCAGCAGCCGTGGGCCGAGGGGCTACGAGCAGTACTTC
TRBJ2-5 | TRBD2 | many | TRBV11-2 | CASSLDRSGGWETQYF | TGTGCCAGCAGCTTAGATCGGAGCGGGGGCTGGGAGACCCAGTACTTC
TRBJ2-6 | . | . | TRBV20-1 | CSASRGSRTGANVLTF | TGCAGTGCTAGCAGGGGAAGCCGAACTGGGGCCAACGTCCTGACTTTC
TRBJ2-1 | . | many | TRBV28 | CASSETPNNEQFF | TGTGCCAGCTCTGAGACACCGAACAATGAGCAGTTCTTC
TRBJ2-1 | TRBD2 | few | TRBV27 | CASRTLAVNEQFF | TGTGCCAGCAGGACCCTAGCGGTAAATGAGCAGTTCTTC
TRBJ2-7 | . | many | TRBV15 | CATSLRDTAYEQYF | TGTGCCACTTCCCTCCGGGACACAGCCTACGAGCAGTACTTC
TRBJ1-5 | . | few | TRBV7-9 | CASSLGSVEPQHF | TGTGCCAGCAGCTTAGGCAGCGTTGAGCCCCAGCATTTT
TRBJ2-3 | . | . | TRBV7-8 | CASSLQNPFTDTQYF | TGTGCCAGCAGCCTACAGAACCCTTTCACAGATACGCAGTATTTT
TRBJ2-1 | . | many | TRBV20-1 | CSAREYSYNEQFF | TGCAGTGCTAGGGAATATTCCTACAATGAGCAGTTCTTC
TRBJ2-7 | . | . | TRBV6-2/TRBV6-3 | CASSKLREQYF | TGTGCCAGCAGTAAACTACGCGAGCAGTACTTC
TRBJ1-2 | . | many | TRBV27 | CASSEGDYGYTF | TGTGCCAGCAGTGAAGGGGACTATGGCTACACCTTC
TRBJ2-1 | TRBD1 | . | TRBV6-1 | CASSDPRGRGSYNEQFF | TGTGCCAGCAGTGACCCCAGGGGGCGTGGGTCCTACAATGAGCAGTTCTTC
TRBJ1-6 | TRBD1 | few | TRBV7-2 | CATGQGPIRPLHF | TGTGCCACGGGACAGGGGCCCATTCGACCCCTCCACTTT
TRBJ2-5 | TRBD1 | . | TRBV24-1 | CATSDTGQGVRETQYF | TGTGCCACCAGTGACACGGGACAGGGGGTGAGAGAGACCCAGTACTTC
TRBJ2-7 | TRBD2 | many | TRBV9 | CASSPRIAGGYEQYF | TGTGCCAGCAGCCCCCGTATAGCGGGAGGATATGAGCAGTACTTC
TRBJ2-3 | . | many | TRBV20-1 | CSARDPRGTDTQYF | TGCAGTGCTAGAGATCCACGAGGGACAGATACGCAGTATTTT
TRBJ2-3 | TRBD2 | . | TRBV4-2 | CASSQMTSGGLSDTQYF | TGTGCCAGCAGCCAGATGACTAGCGGGGGGTTATCAGATACGCAGTATTTT
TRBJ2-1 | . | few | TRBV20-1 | CSASPNRSHGQFF | TGCAGTGCTTCCCCAAACAGGTCCCATGGGCAGTTCTTC
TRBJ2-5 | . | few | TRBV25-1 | CASSEYGRETQYF | TGTGCCAGCAGTGAATATGGCAGAGAGACCCAGTACTTC
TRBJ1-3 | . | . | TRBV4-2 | CASNQDRTLGAYSGNTIYF | TGTGCCAGCAACCAAGATCGAACCCTAGGGGCTTACTCTGGAAACACCATATATTTT
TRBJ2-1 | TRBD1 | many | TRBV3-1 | CASSHPGTGIDEQFF | TGTGCCAGCAGCCACCCCGGGACAGGGATAGATGAGCAGTTCTTC
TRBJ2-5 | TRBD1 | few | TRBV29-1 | CSVEEWDRQETQYF | TGCAGCGTTGAAGAGTGGGACAGGCAAGAGACCCAGTACTTC
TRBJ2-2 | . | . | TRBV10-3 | CAIKVEGIRELFF | TGTGCCATCAAGGTGGAGGGTATTAGGGAGCTGTTTTTT
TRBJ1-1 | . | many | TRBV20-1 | CSAPGGSRDTEAFF | TGCAGTGCCCCGGGGGGCAGCCGAGACACTGAAGCTTTCTTT
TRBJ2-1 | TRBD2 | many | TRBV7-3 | CASSLGLAYEQFF | TGTGCCAGCAGCTTGGGACTAGCCTATGAGCAGTTCTTC
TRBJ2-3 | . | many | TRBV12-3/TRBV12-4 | CASGIGATDTQYF | TGTGCCAGCGGTATTGGTGCCACAGATACGCAGTATTTT
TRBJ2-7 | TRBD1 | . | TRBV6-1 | CASHSRDRLYEQYF | TGTGCCAGCCATAGCAGGGACAGGCTCTACGAGCAGTACTTC
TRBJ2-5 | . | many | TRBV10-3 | CAISEPRASRLTQYF | TGTGCCATCAGTGAGCCAAGGGCTAGCCGGTTGACCCAGTACTTC
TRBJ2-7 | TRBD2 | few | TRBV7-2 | CASSSRLAGVNFHEQYF | TGTGCCAGCAGCTCGCGACTAGCGGGAGTGAACTTCCACGAGCAGTACTTC
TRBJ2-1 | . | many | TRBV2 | CASSRGRYNEQFF | TGTGCCAGCAGTCGGGGCAGGTACAATGAGCAGTTCTTC
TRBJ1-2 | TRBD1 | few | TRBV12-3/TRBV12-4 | CASRSSTGSGGYTF | TGTGCCAGCAGATCTTCGACAGGGTCGGGTGGCTACACCTTC
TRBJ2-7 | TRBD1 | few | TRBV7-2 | CASSLGQGVVYEQYF | TGTGCCAGCAGCTTGGGACAGGGCGTAGTCTACGAGCAGTACTTC